This T cell receptor beta chain was observed in a study of shared clonotypes between healthy human individuals. Germline loops: CDR1 SEHNR, CDR2 FQNEAQ (reference sequence). This CDR3 is 13 amino acids long. The ends were cut back, 2 bases at V and 4 bases at J, with 6 bases in the middle. Study-wide findings and caveats: The study found lower generation probabilities in non-shared clonotypes than in those shared by all four donors.

A note on this clone: What it recognizes is unknown.

Deep level was the assay's run setting. Profiling relied on immunoSEQ multiplex PCR, and the TCRdb table lists in-frame clones only, not all of them. Of roughly 810,000 clones listed, 96% were seen once; the top ten hold less than 0.25%. CD45RO-negative, CCR7-positively selected cells formed the naive CD8 fraction, excluding terminally differentiated effector memory CD45RA+ cells. The sample taken for sequencing was naive CD8+ T cells sorted from blood. The J gene is TRBJ2-1, the V gene TRBV7-9; D unclear. This clonotype originated in a man younger than 40 in good health. The CDR3 sequence is CASSLSQYNEQFF. CDR3 DNA sequence: TGTGCCAGCAGCTTATCACAGTACAATGAGCAGTTCTTC.